The following is a T cell receptor (beta chain) sequence with its context. Documented treatment: around 19 received Ad26.COV2.S at low or high dose, single or two shots; about 5 received placebo; per-sample allocation not given. The samples were gathered on day 63 after the first injection of vaccine or placebo. The data were produced by immunoSEQ multiplex PCR, yet TCRdb's version contains in-frame clones alone and is incomplete. This sample has some 340,000 clones, with around 84% found just once. The sample comes from a study of Ad26.COV2.S vaccination and SARS-CoV-2 variants. The CDR3 totals 14 residues. The germline CDR1 and CDR2 sequences are SGHTS and YDEGEE. V was clipped by 5 bases and J by 9 bases; unmatched bases: 4.

The genes are TRBV5-8 and TRBJ2-1, with 14 bases aligning to TRBD2. The source of this sequence is a person aged 18-60 years who received the Ad26.COV2.S COVID-19 vaccine or a placebo. The source was peripheral blood, collected in a trial of Ad26.COV2.S vaccine versus placebo. CDR3 nucleotide sequence: TGTGCCAGCAGGATAGGACTAGCGGGGGGTGAGCAGTTCTTC. Protein product: CASRIGLAGGEQFF.